This T cell receptor beta chain was identified in a study of blood T cell repertoires in COVID-19. About the study: Samples came from the United States, Italy and Spain, spanning acute and convalescent COVID-19.

As handled by the study authors: Estimated nucleated cell counts came from reference gene primer amplification. The data were produced by immunoSEQ multiplex PCR, yet TCRdb's version contains in-frame clones alone and is incomplete. V and J calls plus clone size are reproduced from that table; the DNA served to infer D and trimming. The sample includes 53,000 or so clones, 90% of them seen just once. The CDR3 runs to 13 residues. Germline V gene lookup returns CDR1 MDHEN and CDR2 SYDVKM. Trimming stripped 8 bases from V and 5 bases from J, with 15 bases between. The source of this sequence is a human donor in a cohort sampled during active COVID-19. The chain couples TRBV28 to TRBJ1-2; D remains unclear. Sequencing was carried out using peripheral blood. The CDR3 loop reads CASGSSSGYGYTF. The CDR3 coding sequence is TGTGCCAGCGGGTCCTCCTCGGGATATGGCTACACCTTC.